This T cell receptor (beta chain) appears in the sequencing data of a study of beta chain features in type 1 diabetes listed by TCRdb under 2018. Looking at the study overall: Mean age, gender distribution, total cell number and subset yield did not differ between patients and healthy donors. A total of about 110,000,000 sorted cells were examined across all samples, and a strong correlation was observed between cell number per subset and RNA yield. In the study, recently diagnosed type 1 diabetes patients and matched healthy donors were compared on the TCRB repertoires of their sorted circulating CD4+ T cell subsets. Naive and central memory subsets were obtained from all 30 or so donors, but regulatory and stem cell-like memory subsets were isolated from only 8 patients and roughly eight healthy donors. What the authors observed across the whole study: Because cDNA was sequenced instead of genomic DNA, activated cells with high expression could be over-represented, although the groups did not differ in activation or CD3 levels. Patients with type 1 diabetes made fewer insertions and deleted more nucleotides at VDJ recombination sites, implying thymic rearrangement abnormalities. Naive, central memory and regulatory TCRB repertoires appeared more similar among patients than among healthy donors. A moderate but significant shortening of TCRB CDR3 length was observed in type 1 diabetes patients in all four CD4+ subsets. Because small numbers of individuals were included in the HLA sub-analyses, any influence of HLA type on TCRB rearrangement was left unresolved. Shorter templates might be favored by PCR, yet because patient and control samples were amplified and corrected together, any such skew would affect both groups equally.

All of the isolated RNA was reverse transcribed with the High Capacity cDNA Reverse Transcription Kit, so expressed TCRB transcripts were sequenced. Deep immunoSEQ sequencing was performed on naive, central memory and regulatory T cell samples, with an average of about 3.6 million total reads per sample. After sorted cells were lysed in RLT buffer, RNA was extracted with DNase-treated RNeasy Micro or Mini kits, with the choice depending on cell number. To prevent cross-contamination, each cell subset was processed individually, whereas patient and healthy donor samples were processed jointly. TCRB sequences were amplified from cDNA with the immunoSEQ multiplex PCR, producing 87-bp fragments spanning the CDR3 region. The amplicons were sequenced using the Illumina HiSeq platform. As for the authors' bioinformatics: Synthetic template baselines were used to correct PCR bias computationally, reads within Hamming distance 2 were collapsed together, and singletons that could not be merged were discarded. Reads were aligned to IMGT to assign V, D and J genes, CDR3 length, and insertions or deletions at six rearrangement sites. Within each subset, clonotype counts were normalized to sorted cell number, and only after that were true diversity and Gini coefficients computed with the tcR R package. The overlap coefficient, calculated on TCRB nucleotide sequences, was used to quantify repertoire sharing. Out-of-frame TCRB sequences from naive cells were analyzed as a proxy for the pre-selection repertoire. This is the immuneACCESS table as TCRdb keeps it, with only in-frame sequences that have V and J called. A part of the clones is gone; compared with another copy, unresolved V genes explain less than half, and the rest is unexplained. V and J calls and clone size come straight from that table; D and trimming were deduced from the DNA. Present in this sample are hundreds of thousands of clones, roughly 12% of which were seen just once. 0.015% to 0.02% of the sample belongs to the ten largest clones.

A single peripheral blood draw of roughly 0.11 L on average was collected from each donor into heparinised tubes. Using a panel that included CD45RO, CCR7, CD25, CD127, CD95 and CD27, naive, central memory, regulatory and stem cell-like memory CD4+ T cells were sorted on a BD FACSAria II. Purity was above 98% for every sorted population. Right away, PBMCs were isolated by Lymphoprep density gradient centrifugation and were stained directly, with no culture step. So that batch effects would be minimized, each experiment stained and sorted samples in pairs, pairing one healthy donor with one patient. This clone was seen only a few times. Its specific antigen is unknown. Base quality data are lacking; no much larger clone is found one base away. V is pruned by 5 bases and J by 3 bases, leaving 4 bases of the junction without a gene match. From its cysteine to its phenylalanine, the CDR3 spans 15 amino acids. The kept DNA is CDR3 alone, 45 bases in frame from the first base. For CDR1 and CDR2, the germline V gene (reference sequence) lists SEHNR and FQNEAQ.

The source material was naive CD4+ T cells from blood. This specimen's cell subset or site label, interpreted: true naive CD4+ T cells. The chain is encoded by TRBV7-9 joined to TRBJ2-5; a stretch of 12 junction bases matches TRBD2. The source is a man between 18 and 29 years old in good health. This receptor has the CDR3 CASSRLAGGKETQYF. The bases read TGTGCCAGCAGCCGGCTAGCGGGGGGGAAAGAGACCCAGTACTTC.